This TCR beta chain was observed in a study of shared clonotypes between healthy human individuals. Turning to the study itself: A couple of female and a few male donors aged 18 to 49 were enrolled.

On this clone itself: Its cognate antigen is unknown.

In germline, CDR1 is SGHNT, CDR2 YYREEE (reference sequence). V lost 4 bases, J lost 7 bases, and 8 bases stayed unmatched. The CDR3 contains 16 residues. Study-wide points: In this cohort, only blood was sampled, and tissue repertoires likely differ.

The data were produced by immunoSEQ multiplex PCR, yet TCRdb's version contains in-frame clones alone and is incomplete. The profile shows hundreds of thousands of clones, around 80% of them singletons. This sequence originates from a woman aged 40-49 years in good health. Some clones in this sample may be carry-over from other donors' samples. The material sequenced was PBMCs. The chain employs TRBV5-4 and TRBJ2-7; 16 nucleotides agree with TRBD2. This CDR3 is CASSPGTSGRVGEQYF. The CDR3 DNA reads as TGTGCCAGCAGCCCCGGGACTAGCGGGAGGGTAGGAGAGCAGTACTTC.